Listed below are T cell receptor beta chains from one sample, sequenced in a study of T-cell memory formation after mild COVID-19. TCRdb called the 5' RACE reads again in MiXCR, with one record for every CDR3 protein. Here the sample spans hundreds of thousands of distinct CDR3 sequences, more than 20% being singletons. Sequenced sample: PBMCs or a T cell subset sorted from them (not recorded which). The receptor set was obtained from an adult woman who had mild COVID-19 (a few samples of this study predate the infection). Cell type and time point are not known. The CDR3 runs from the conserved cysteine through the conserved F or W. Fields, in order: clone size, CDR3 length, D gene, V gene, J gene, CDR3 DNA, CDR3 protein. D genes are given only for firm matches. Only part of the rows carry a size: once, few, many, or a class if the clone is expanded.

abundance: -; len: 13; d_gene: -; v_gene: TRBV19; j_gene: TRBJ1-5; CDR3nt: TGTGCCAGTACCGGCCAGAGCAATCAGCCCCAGCATTTT; CDR3aa: CASTGQSNQPQHF
abundance: few; len: 17; d_gene: -; v_gene: TRBV29-1; j_gene: TRBJ2-1; CDR3nt: TGCAGCCCAGCCAACCTAGGTGGGGGGTTGCGGAGGAATGAGCAGTTCTTC; CDR3aa: CSPANLGGGLRRNEQFF
abundance: few; len: 15; d_gene: -; v_gene: TRBV15; j_gene: TRBJ2-1; CDR3nt: TGTGCCACCAGCAGAGGGGACCCGCTGCACAATGAGCAGTTCTTC; CDR3aa: CATSRGDPLHNEQFF
abundance: -; len: 14; d_gene: TRBD2; v_gene: TRBV12-3/TRBV12-4; j_gene: TRBJ2-7; CDR3nt: TGTGCCAGCAGTTTGAGTAGCGGGAGTAACGAGCAGTACTTC; CDR3aa: CASSLSSGSNEQYF
abundance: few; len: 17; d_gene: TRBD1; v_gene: TRBV5-6; j_gene: TRBJ2-1; CDR3nt: TGTGCCAGCAGCTTGGGCGTTCGGGACAGGGTAAACAATGAGCAGTTCTTC; CDR3aa: CASSLGVRDRVNNEQFF
abundance: few; len: 12; d_gene: -; v_gene: TRBV12-3/TRBV12-4; j_gene: TRBJ2-7; CDR3nt: TGTGCCAGCAGTTTGTTATCGGGAGAGCAGTACTTC; CDR3aa: CASSLLSGEQYF
abundance: -; len: 16; d_gene: -; v_gene: TRBV12-3/TRBV12-4; j_gene: TRBJ1-2; CDR3nt: TGTGCCAGCCGCCCCTCTTTGGGTTACGAGGACTATGGCTACACCTTC; CDR3aa: CASRPSLGYEDYGYTF
abundance: -; len: 15; d_gene: TRBD2; v_gene: TRBV12-3/TRBV12-4; j_gene: TRBJ2-5; CDR3nt: TGTGCCAGCAGTCCCATAGCGGGAGGGCGTGAGACCCAGTACTTC; CDR3aa: CASSPIAGGRETQYF
abundance: few; len: 17; d_gene: TRBD1; v_gene: TRBV7-9; j_gene: TRBJ1-2; CDR3nt: TGTGCCAGCAGCTCTGAAACAGGGGGACGAGCTAACTATGGCTACACCTTC; CDR3aa: CASSSETGGRANYGYTF
abundance: -; len: 15; d_gene: TRBD2; v_gene: TRBV5-1; j_gene: TRBJ2-1; CDR3nt: TGCGCCAGCAGCTTCTCTAGCGGGATGTACAATGAGCAGTTCTTC; CDR3aa: CASSFSSGMYNEQFF
abundance: -; len: 14; d_gene: TRBD1; v_gene: TRBV19; j_gene: TRBJ2-1; CDR3nt: TGTGCCAGTAGTATCAGGGGGAAGGTCAATGAGCAGTTCTTC; CDR3aa: CASSIRGKVNEQFF
abundance: few; len: 16; d_gene: TRBD2; v_gene: TRBV3-1; j_gene: TRBJ2-7; CDR3nt: TGTGCCAGCAGCCAAGACCCGGGACTAGCGGGAGTCGAGCAGTACTTC; CDR3aa: CASSQDPGLAGVEQYF
abundance: many; len: 14; d_gene: -; v_gene: TRBV5-1; j_gene: TRBJ1-1; CDR3nt: TGCGCCAGCAGCGGTCGGAGGGGCGACACTGAAGCTTTCTTT; CDR3aa: CASSGRRGDTEAFF
abundance: few; len: 12; d_gene: -; v_gene: TRBV11-2; j_gene: TRBJ2-1; CDR3nt: TGTGCCAGCAGCTTAGGAAATGATGAGCAGTTCTTC; CDR3aa: CASSLGNDEQFF
abundance: few; len: 12; d_gene: -; v_gene: TRBV7-8; j_gene: TRBJ2-1; CDR3nt: TGTGCCAGCAGCTCGGATTCGAATGAGCAGTTCTTC; CDR3aa: CASSSDSNEQFF
abundance: -; len: 16; d_gene: TRBD2; v_gene: TRBV19; j_gene: TRBJ2-1; CDR3nt: TGTGCCAGTAGTATTAGCGGGGGGGTCTCCTACAATGAGCAGTTCTTC; CDR3aa: CASSISGGVSYNEQFF
abundance: -; len: 20; d_gene: TRBD2; v_gene: TRBV7-2; j_gene: TRBJ2-1; CDR3nt: TGTGCCAGCAGCTTAACTTCGGGACTAGCGGGAGGGCGCCCCTACAATGAGCAGTTCTTC; CDR3aa: CASSLTSGLAGGRPYNEQFF
abundance: many; len: 15; d_gene: TRBD1; v_gene: TRBV5-1; j_gene: TRBJ2-3; CDR3nt: TGCGCCAGCAGCTTGGACAGGGGCCGTACAGATACGCAGTATTTT; CDR3aa: CASSLDRGRTDTQYF
abundance: few; len: 17; d_gene: TRBD1; v_gene: TRBV28; j_gene: TRBJ2-3; CDR3nt: TGTGCCAGCAGTCGGTTAACCGGGACAGGCCTCACAGATACGCAGTATTTT; CDR3aa: CASSRLTGTGLTDTQYF
abundance: -; len: 17; d_gene: TRBD2; v_gene: TRBV7-3; j_gene: TRBJ2-2; CDR3nt: TGTGCCAGCAGCTTCTATAGGACTAGCGGGAGTGACGGGGAGCTGTTTTTT; CDR3aa: CASSFYRTSGSDGELFF
abundance: -; len: 14; d_gene: TRBD1; v_gene: TRBV5-6; j_gene: TRBJ1-1; CDR3nt: TGTGCCAGCAGGGAGGGACAGGGGATAATTGAAGCTTTCTTT; CDR3aa: CASREGQGIIEAFF
abundance: -; len: 13; d_gene: -; v_gene: TRBV6-2/TRBV6-3; j_gene: TRBJ2-1; CDR3nt: TGTGCCAGCAGCGAAACTAGGCTCAATGAGCAGTTCTTC; CDR3aa: CASSETRLNEQFF
abundance: -; len: 16; d_gene: TRBD2; v_gene: TRBV9; j_gene: TRBJ2-2; CDR3nt: TGTGCCAGCAGCGTAGCTTCGAGCGGGGGTGTCGGGGAGCTGTTTTTT; CDR3aa: CASSVASSGGVGELFF
abundance: -; len: 15; d_gene: TRBD1; v_gene: TRBV27; j_gene: TRBJ2-3; CDR3nt: TGTGCCAGCAGTCACACAGGGGGTCTCACAGATACGCAGTATTTT; CDR3aa: CASSHTGGLTDTQYF
abundance: -; len: 12; d_gene: -; v_gene: TRBV30; j_gene: TRBJ2-7; CDR3nt: TGTGCCTGGAGTGTAGGGGCGCTTCAGGAGTACTTC; CDR3aa: CAWSVGALQEYF
abundance: -; len: 17; d_gene: -; v_gene: TRBV19; j_gene: TRBJ2-5; CDR3nt: TGTGCCAGTAGTGCAGACTTAATCCGGGGGACGGGAGAGACCCAGTACTTC; CDR3aa: CASSADLIRGTGETQYF
abundance: -; len: 12; d_gene: -; v_gene: TRBV18; j_gene: TRBJ2-7; CDR3nt: TGTGCCACCGGTCCGGCCCCCAGGGAGCAGTACTTC; CDR3aa: CATGPAPREQYF
abundance: many; len: 11; d_gene: -; v_gene: TRBV15; j_gene: TRBJ2-1; CDR3nt: TGTGCCACCAGGTCTGGCAATGAGCAGTTCTTC; CDR3aa: CATRSGNEQFF